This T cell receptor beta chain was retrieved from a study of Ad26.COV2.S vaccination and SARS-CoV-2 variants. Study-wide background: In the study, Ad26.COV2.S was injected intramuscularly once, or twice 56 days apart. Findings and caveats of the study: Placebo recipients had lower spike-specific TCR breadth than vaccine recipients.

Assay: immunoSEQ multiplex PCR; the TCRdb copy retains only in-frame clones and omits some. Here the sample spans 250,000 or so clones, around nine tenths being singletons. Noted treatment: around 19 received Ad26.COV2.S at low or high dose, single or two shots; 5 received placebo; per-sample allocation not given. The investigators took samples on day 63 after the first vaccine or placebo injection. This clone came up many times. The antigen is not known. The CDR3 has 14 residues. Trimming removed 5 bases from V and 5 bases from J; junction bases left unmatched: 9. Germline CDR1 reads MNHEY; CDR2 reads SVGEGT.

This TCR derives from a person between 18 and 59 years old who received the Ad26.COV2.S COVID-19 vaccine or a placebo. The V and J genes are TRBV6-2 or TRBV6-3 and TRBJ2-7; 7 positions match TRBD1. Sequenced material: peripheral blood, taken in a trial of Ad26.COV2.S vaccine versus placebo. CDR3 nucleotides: TGTGCCAGCAGTGGAACAGGGGTGCCAAACGAGCAGTACTTC. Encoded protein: CASSGTGVPNEQYF.